This entry features one T cell receptor (beta chain) sequence. Its cognate antigen is unknown. Expressed TCRB transcripts were sequenced because the entire RNA isolate underwent reverse transcription. For naive, central memory and regulatory T cell samples, reads averaged roughly 4 million. Profiling relied on immunoSEQ multiplex PCR, and the TCRdb table lists in-frame clones only, not all of them. The data contain about 900,000 clones, roughly 17% of them singletons. Sort purity for all populations was recorded as exceeding 98%. This sample was taken from a study of beta chain features in type 1 diabetes. Points from the study as a whole: There was no resolution here of whether HLA type influences TCRB rearrangement.

Material for sequencing was naive CD4+ T cells from blood. The receptor was derived from a woman under 30 in good health.

The CDR3 spells CASSPWNLRTSGGGEQFF. CDR3 DNA: TGTGCCAGCAGCCCCTGGAACCTCCGGACTAGCGGGGGTGGTGAGCAGTTCTTC. This chain links TRBV28 with TRBJ2-1, with 13 nucleotides matching TRBD2. This CDR3 contains 18 residues. Germline V CDR1 and CDR2: MDHEN, SYDVKM. With V trimmed by 6 bases and J by 9 bases, 17 bases remained unmatched.